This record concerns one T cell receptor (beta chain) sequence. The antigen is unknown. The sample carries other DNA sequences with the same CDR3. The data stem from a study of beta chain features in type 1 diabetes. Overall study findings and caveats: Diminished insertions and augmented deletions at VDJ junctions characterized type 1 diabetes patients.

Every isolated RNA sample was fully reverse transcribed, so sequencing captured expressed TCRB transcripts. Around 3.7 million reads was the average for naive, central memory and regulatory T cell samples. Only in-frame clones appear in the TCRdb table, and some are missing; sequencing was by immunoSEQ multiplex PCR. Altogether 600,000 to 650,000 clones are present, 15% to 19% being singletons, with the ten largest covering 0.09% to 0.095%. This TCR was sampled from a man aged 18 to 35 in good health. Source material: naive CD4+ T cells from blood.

The CDR3 nucleotides are TGTGCCAGCAGTTACTCCAGCTACGAGCAGTACTTC. Translating gives CASSYSSYEQYF. J is TRBJ2-7 and V is TRBV6-6; D gene ambiguous. Germline-derived CDR1 and CDR2 are MNHNY and SVGAGI (reference sequence). The CDR3 length is 12 residues. Trimming cost V 0 bases and J 3 bases, with 3 bases left between them.